Listed here is a single T cell receptor (beta chain). Its target is unknown. This CDR3 comprises 11 residues. The V end lost 7 bases, the J end lost 8 bases, and 12 bases lay between the germline ends. The germline gives CDR1 SGDLS, CDR2 YYNGEE. These data are taken from a study of T cell repertoires in cytomegalovirus infection. Study background: Carrying CMV and the relevant HLA type showed in public TCR beta signatures.

Notes on the study in general: The study identified carriers of CMV plus the relevant HLA from cumulative public TCR beta family frequency. The response measured ex vivo was dominated by TCR beta clonotypes (HLA-C-restricted and CMV-specific).

TCRdb used MiXCR to reprocess the reads, holding one entry per CDR3 protein. Here the sample spans around 78,000 distinct CDR3 sequences, roughly 37% being singletons. This rearrangement joins TRBV9 to TRBJ1-2, with unresolved D. The starting material was CD8+ T cells from cultured PBMCs, obtained from culture after CMV antigen stimulation. This TCR derives from a human donor in good health (CMV status not recorded). Some clones in this sample may be carry-over from other donors' samples. The CDR3 DNA sequence: TGTGCCAGCGAGAGGGTGGGCGGCTACACCTTC. The encoded protein is CASERVGGYTF.